This TCR beta chain is drawn from a study of blood T cell repertoires in COVID-19. Study summary: Italy, Spain and the United States were the sources of the convalescent and acute COVID-19 samples.

As processed by the authors: Reference gene primer amplification gave estimated nucleated cell counts. Repertoires were generated with immunoSEQ multiplex PCR, while TCRdb's copy carries only in-frame clones and drops some. V, J and clone size reflect that table, while D and trimming were determined from the DNA. The sample contains 250,000 to 300,000 clones, 89% of which appear only once. The CDR3 runs to 14 residues. Germline V CDR1 and CDR2: MDHEN, SYDVKM. V lost 6 bases and J lost 6; bases outside the gene matches: 7. The specimen sequenced was peripheral blood. This clonotype was sampled from a woman between 35 and 50 years old who had recovered from COVID-19. The gene calls are TRBV28 and TRBJ1-2, with 10 bases identical to TRBD1. The chain's CDR3 is CASRGQGQEHGYTF. DNA of the CDR3: TGTGCCAGCAGGGGACAGGGGCAAGAGCATGGCTACACCTTC.